This TCR beta chain was observed in a study of B cell selection in AIRE deficiency. CD4+CD127+ cells were sorted as the conventional CD4 T cells. Some clones are missing from TCRdb's copy, which holds only in-frame ones; the method was immunoSEQ multiplex PCR. In the table there are 20,000 to 30,000 clones, approximately 96% of which are singletons. General study points: Shorter CDR3s marked shared Treg sequences, biased toward few non-templated insertions. Only 9.3% of approximately 3,700 shared Treg sequences were patient-specific; about 30% healthy-specific. About 31% of healthy-shared Treg TCRbeta sequences appeared in patient Tconv cells. Only TCRbeta was sequenced; about 37% of shared healthy Treg sequences appeared in Tconv.

A remark on this clone: Its antigen is still unknown.

Trimming took 7 bases from V and 4 from J, leaving 8 bases between them. Germline-derived CDR1 and CDR2 are MNHGY and SVAAGI. There are 11 residues in the CDR3. The TCR was taken from a human donor in good health. The chain recombines TRBV6-9 with TRBJ2-7, with D maybe TRBD2 (6 bases). Material for sequencing was CD4+CD127+ conventional T cells sorted from PBMCs. The CDR3 nucleotides read TGTGCCAGCACGAGCGGGTACGAGCAGTACTTC. Translated, it gives CASTSGYEQYF.